A selection of T cell receptor beta chains follows, all from one sample in a study of shared clonotypes between healthy human individuals. The repertoire was sequenced with immunoSEQ multiplex PCR; TCRdb's copy has only in-frame clones and lacks some. Seen here are around 610,000 clones, 96% observed once, and the top ten hold 0.11%. Sample: naive CD8+ T cells sorted from blood. The receptors were sampled from a woman under 40 in good health. Each CDR3 is given with its conserved first and last residue. The D gene is left open where the match is weak. Clone size is stated in some rows and not others, as once, few, many or a class when expanded.

cdr3_length	d_call	clone_size	v_call	j_call	cdr3_aa	cdr3_nt
16	-	-	TRBV19	TRBJ2-1	CASSTGPGTLYNEQFF	TGTGCCAGTAGTACCGGTCCCGGGACACTTTACAATGAGCAGTTCTTC
14	-	-	TRBV6-5	TRBJ2-7	CASTGSLSSYEQYF	TGTGCCAGCACAGGGAGCTTAAGCTCCTACGAGCAGTACTTC
16	-	-	TRBV5-8	TRBJ2-1	CASSPTSASLYNEQFF	TGTGCCAGCAGCCCTACCAGCGCCAGCCTCTACAATGAGCAGTTCTTC
14	-	-	TRBV10-1	TRBJ2-7	CASSETGSAYEQYF	TGCGCCAGCAGTGAAACAGGTTCCGCCTACGAGCAGTACTTC
11	-	once	TRBV29-1	TRBJ2-1	CSVEVDNEQFF	TGCAGCGTTGAAGTGGACAATGAGCAGTTCTTC
18	-	-	TRBV7-9	TRBJ2-2	CASSLEIRQSRVTGELFF	TGTGCCAGCAGCTTAGAGATTCGACAGTCCCGTGTTACCGGGGAGCTGTTTTTT
12	-	-	TRBV25-1	TRBJ2-7	CASSDIGYEQYF	TGTGCCAGCAGTGACATTGGCTACGAGCAGTACTTC
14	-	-	TRBV5-1	TRBJ2-1	CASSLSGRRSEQFF	TGCGCCAGCAGCTTATCGGGACGCCGGAGTGAGCAGTTCTTC
14	-	-	TRBV23-1	TRBJ1-3	CASPQAGTGNTIYF	TGCGCCAGCCCCCAAGCAGGGACTGGAAACACCATATATTTT
14	-	-	TRBV6-5	TRBJ1-5	CASSYLGSNQPQHF	TGTGCCAGCAGTTACTTGGGTAGCAATCAGCCCCAGCATTTT